This T cell receptor (beta chain) was sequenced in a study of beta chain features in type 1 diabetes. Points from the study as a whole: VDJ junctions from type 1 diabetes patients carried fewer insertions and larger deletions. Type 1 diabetes patients had TCRB CDR3s that were shorter (moderately but significantly so) in all four CD4+ subsets. Any HLA effect on TCRB rearrangement was left unresolved by small sub-analyses.

As every portion of the isolated RNA was reverse transcribed, the sequencing read expressed TCRB transcripts. The protocol was immunoSEQ multiplex PCR, while the TCRdb copy is restricted to in-frame clones and leaves out a portion. The top ten hold just under 0.04% of the sample, which has over 650,000 clones, around 15% seen once. As to this clone: What it binds is unknown.

The sequence was collected from a man aged 18 to 30 with type 1 diabetes. The sample taken for sequencing was naive CD4+ T cells from blood.

The chain's CDR3 is CASSHGEYEQYF. The CDR3 coding sequence is TGTGCCAGCAGCCACGGGGAGTACGAGCAGTACTTC. V usage is TRBV7-6 and J usage is TRBJ2-7, with TRBD2 as a possible D gene (5 bases). The CDR3 has 12 residues. The V gene's germline CDR1 is SGHVS and CDR2 FNYEAQ. Trimming removed 5 bases at V and 4 bases at J, with 9 bases between.